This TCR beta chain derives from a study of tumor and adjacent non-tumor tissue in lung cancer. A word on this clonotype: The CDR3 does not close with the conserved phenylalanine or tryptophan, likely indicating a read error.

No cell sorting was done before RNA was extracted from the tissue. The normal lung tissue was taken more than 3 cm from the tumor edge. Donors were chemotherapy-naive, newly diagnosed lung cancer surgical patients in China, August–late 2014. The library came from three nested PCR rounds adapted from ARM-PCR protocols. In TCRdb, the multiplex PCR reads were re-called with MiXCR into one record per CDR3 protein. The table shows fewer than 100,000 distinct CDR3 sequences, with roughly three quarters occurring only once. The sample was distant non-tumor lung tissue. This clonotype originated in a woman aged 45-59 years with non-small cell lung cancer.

CDR3 sequence (DNA): TGCGGCGTTGTGGAGTCGGGGGACGAGCAGTACTCC. It translates to CGVVESGDEQYS. V gene TRBV29-1 combines with J gene TRBJ2-7; D is perhaps TRBD2 (6 bases). Germline lookup yields CDR1 SQVTM and CDR2 ANQGSEA. CDR3 size: 12 residues.